This record looks at one TCR beta chain sequence and its context. Germline V CDR1 and CDR2: KGHSH, LQKENI. The trim removed 6 bases at V and 6 bases at J, leaving 7 bases unmatched. CDR3 size: 14 residues. Only in-frame clones appear in the TCRdb table, and some are missing; sequencing was by immunoSEQ multiplex PCR. In the table there are around 100,000 clones, 96% of which are singletons. The data derive from a study of technical replicates of blood from four donors. The sequence was collected from a human donor in good health. The V call is TRBV18, the J call TRBJ2-7; 11 nucleotides agree with TRBD2. Material for sequencing was T cells isolated from PBMCs. CDR3 DNA sequence: TGTGCCAGCTCCCTCTTTAGCGGGAGGGGCGAGCAGTACTTC. Protein sequence: CASSLFSGRGEQYF.